The 5 T cell receptor beta chains below were found in one sample sequenced in a study of blood T cell repertoires in COVID-19. Sequencing was performed with immunoSEQ multiplex PCR; in TCRdb, only in-frame clones are kept and a portion is missing. This sample has roughly 160,000 clones; roughly 85% occur once, and the top ten carry approximately 2%. The sample comprised peripheral blood. The receptor set was obtained from an elderly woman with acute or convalescent COVID-19.

The rearrangement links TRBV15 to TRBJ2-7; D may be TRBD2 (6 bases). Trimming cost V 5 bases and J 4 bases, with 15 bases left between them. Germline V gene data show CDR1 as LNHNV and CDR2 as YYDKDF (reference sequence). CDR3 length: 14 residues. CDR3 bases: TGTGCCACCAGCTTCCGGGGACGGGGGTACGAGCAGTACTTC. Its translation: CATSFRGRGYEQYF.

V usage is TRBV3-1 (or the pseudogene TRBV3-2) and J usage is TRBJ2-2; D remains ambiguous. CDR3 length equals 15 residues. CDR1 is LGHDT, CDR2 YNNKEL, per germline (reference sequence). Trimming shortened V by 0 bases and J by 3 bases, and 8 bases separated the two germline ends. The DNA of the CDR3 is TGTGCCAGCAGCCAAGATCGAGCTTACACCGGGGAGCTGTTTTTT. Translated: CASSQDRAYTGELFF.

This sequence joins TRBV29-1 and TRBJ1-2, with 7 positions matching TRBD1. The germline CDR1 and CDR2 sequences are SQVTM and ANQGSEA. The CDR3 is 12 amino acids. The V segment lost 6 bases and the J segment 4 bases; nucleotides outside the gene matches: 5. CDR3 DNA sequence: TGCAGCGTGGAACAGGGGACCTATGGCTACACCTTC. Protein product: CSVEQGTYGYTF.

The rearrangement uses TRBV4-1 and TRBJ1-5; 7 nucleotides line up with TRBD1. J was trimmed by 4 bases and V by 2 bases; bases with no gene match: 5. The V gene's germline CDR1 is MGHRA and CDR2 YSYEKL. This CDR3 has 15 amino acids. In DNA, the CDR3 is TGCGCCAGCAGCCAAATTGGACAGGCGAATCAGCCCCAGCATTTT. Amino acid sequence: CASSQIGQANQPQHF.

V usage is TRBV13 and J usage is TRBJ1-1; D not resolved. Germline V gene lookup returns CDR1 PRHDT and CDR2 FYEKMQ (reference sequence). The ends were cut back, 5 bases at V and 4 bases at J, with 11 bases in the middle. The CDR3 runs 13 residues. Here the CDR3 reads CASSRYSGTEAFF. CDR3 nucleotide sequence: TGTGCCAGCAGCAGATATTCGGGCACTGAAGCTTTCTTT. Full variable domain (rest looked up from reference TRBV13 and TRBJ1-1): AAGVIQSPRHLIKEKRETATLKCYPIPRHDTVYWYQQGPGQDPQFLISFYEKMQSDKGSIPDRFSAQQFSDYHSELNMSSLELGDSALYFCASSRYSGTEAFFGQGTRLTVV.